What follows are 30 T cell receptor beta chains derived from one specimen sequenced in a study of CD8+CD57+ T cells in acquired aplastic anemia. Patients chosen for sequencing had CD8+CD57+ cells that had expanded, as shown by flow cytometry. Genomic DNA, serving as template, underwent TCR beta VDJ and CDR3 profiling. TCRdb processed the reads anew with MiXCR; each CDR3 protein has one entry. This table holds around 120,000 distinct CDR3 sequences, approximately 36% found once. The sequenced material came from sorted CD4+, CD8+, or CD8+CD57+ T cells (not recorded which) from PBMCs. These receptors were collected from a human donor with aplastic anemia.

V and J are TRBV11-1 and TRBJ2-5; 7 positions match TRBD1. After removal of 2 bases from V and 5 bases from J, the junction contained 20 bases not matched to a gene. The CDR3 contains 19 residues. Germline lookup yields CDR1 SGHAT and CDR2 FQDESV (reference sequence). CDR3: CASSLRLASRTVTGETQYF. The CDR3 bases are TGTGCCAGCAGCTTAAGGTTGGCTAGCAGGACGGTGACAGGGGAGACCCAGTACTTC. The whole variable domain, filled in from reference TRBV11-1 and TRBJ2-5, reads EAEVAQSPRYKITEKSQAVAFWCDPISGHATLYWYRQILGQGPELLVQFQDESVVDDSQLPKDRFSAERLKGVDSTLKIQPAELGDSAMYLCASSLRLASRTVTGETQYFGPGTRLLVL.

The gene calls are TRBV6-1 and TRBJ1-1; possible D gene TRBD1, 6 bases. The V and J ends lost 2 bases and 6 bases respectively, with 16 bases between them. The germline V gene has CDR1 MNHNS and CDR2 SASEGT. The CDR3 length is 15 residues. For the CDR3, the DNA is TGTGCCAGCAGTGAAAGGGCGGGGGCTTTCGCTGAAGCTTTCTTT. Translating gives CASSERAGAFAEAFF.

This clonotype was seen ten or more times. A junction boundary mismatches the germline segment, possibly from a read error. This chain links TRBV25-1 with TRBJ1-1, with D unclear. Germline CDR1 reads MGHDK; CDR2 reads SYGVNS. This CDR3 region has 13 residues. CDR3 sequence: CASRATGNTGAFF. The DNA for the CDR3 is TGTGCCAGCCGTGCTACGGGCAACACTGGAGCTTTCTTT.

The chain carries TRBV5-6 and TRBJ1-1, with a weak D call TRBD1 (6 bases). CDR3 length equals 15 residues. Germline assignment: CDR1 SGHDT and CDR2 YYEEEE. The V end lost 1 base, the J end lost 2 bases, and 12 bases lay between the germline ends. The CDR3 DNA sequence: TGTGCCAGCAGCTTGTTCAGGACAGTAAACACTGAAGCTTTCTTT. Protein: CASSLFRTVNTEAFF.

The chain recombines TRBV3-1 with TRBJ1-1; no definite D call. The CDR3 has 15 residues. The V gene's germline CDR1 is LGHDT and CDR2 YNNKEL (reference sequence). The V and J ends lost 1 base and 5 bases respectively, with 14 bases between them. CDR3 coding DNA: TGTGCCAGCAGCCAAGTAACCGGGGTAAATACTGAAGCTTTCTTT. Amino acid sequence: CASSQVTGVNTEAFF.

Points on this clonotype: Mismatch with germline at one junction end may stem from a read error. V gene TRBV24-1 combines with J gene TRBJ2-2, with a possible D match to TRBD2 (5 bases). CDR3 size: 14 residues. CDR1 and CDR2 (germline): KGHDR, SFDVKD. DNA for the CDR3: TGTGCCACCAGTAGCGCGACACACACCGGGGAACTGTCTTTT. It translates to CATSSATHTGELSF.

The rearrangement links TRBV7-9 to TRBJ2-7; no clear D gene. Germline CDR1 is SEHNR and CDR2 is FQNEAQ (reference sequence). V shed 5 bases and J shed 2 bases, with 13 bases lying between them. CDR3 length: 14 residues. Here the CDR3 DNA reads TGTGCCAGCAGCACCCTGACTGGGGCCTACGAGCAGTACTTC. Translating gives CASSTLTGAYEQYF. Full variable domain (outside the CDR3, taken from reference TRBV7-9 and TRBJ2-7): DTGVSQNPRHKITKRGQNVTFRCDPISEHNRLYWYRQTLGQGPEFLTYFQNEAQLEKSRLLSDRFSAERPKGSFSTLEIQRTEQGDSAMYLCASSTLTGAYEQYFGPGTRLTVT.

The chain uses TRBV9 and TRBJ2-7, with 8 nucleotides matching TRBD1. Germline V gene sequence: CDR1 SGDLS, CDR2 YYNGEE. The CDR3 extends over 14 amino acids. Trimming cost V 4 bases and J 2 bases; bases outside gene matches: 5. In nucleotides, the CDR3 is TGTGCCAGCAGCCCAGGGGGACAGGCCTACGAGCAGTACTTC. It codes for CASSPGGQAYEQYF. The full variable domain, in which reference TRBV9 and TRBJ2-7 provide the parts outside the CDR3, is DSGVTQTPKHLITATGQRVTLRCSPRSGDLSVYWYQQSLDQGLQFLIQYYNGEERAKGNILERFSAQQFPDLHSELNLSSLELGDSALYFCASSPGGQAYEQYFGPGTRLTVT.

At least ten counts were recorded for this clonotype. J is TRBJ2-1 and V is TRBV2, with 10 bases aligning to TRBD2. CDR3 length equals 14 residues. Germline trimming cut 6 bases from V and 3 bases from J; bases unmatched to any gene: 2. The germline V gene encodes CDR1 SNHLY and CDR2 FYNNEI. The CDR3 protein is CASRRTSGYNEQFF. CDR3 nucleotide sequence: TGTGCCAGCAGACGGACTAGCGGCTACAATGAGCAGTTCTTC.

This clonotype appeared a few times. The rearrangement links TRBV27 to TRBJ1-6; TRBD1 agrees at 8 bases. The germline V gene encodes CDR1 MNHEY and CDR2 SMNVEV (reference sequence). CDR3 length: 17 residues. V dropped 6 bases and J dropped 0; count of bases not matched to a gene: 7. CDR3 loop: CASSRRQGSSYNSPLHF. The CDR3 nucleotides read TGTGCCAGCAGCCGGCGACAGGGGAGCTCCTATAATTCACCCCTCCACTTT.

This clonotype was detected many times. The chain is built from TRBV7-9 and TRBJ2-7, with TRBD1 matching 8 bases. The CDR3 runs 14 residues. CDR1 and CDR2 (germline): SEHNR, FQNEAQ (reference sequence). The V gene end was trimmed by 2 bases and the J gene end by 2 bases; junction bases not matched to a gene: 2. CDR3 DNA sequence: TGTGCCAGCAGCTTACGGACAGGGCCCTACGAGCAGTACTTC. This gives the protein CASSLRTGPYEQYF. Together with reference TRBV7-9 and TRBJ2-7, the CDR3 gives the full variable domain: DTGVSQNPRHKITKRGQNVTFRCDPISEHNRLYWYRQTLGQGPEFLTYFQNEAQLEKSRLLSDRFSAERPKGSFSTLEIQRTEQGDSAMYLCASSLRTGPYEQYFGPGTRLTVT.

This clonotype occurred a few times. The chain recombines TRBV7-9 with TRBJ1-5, with D possibly TRBD1 on 5 matching bases. V lost 5 bases and J lost 2, with 13 bases in between. The germline gives CDR1 SEHNR, CDR2 FQNEAQ (reference sequence). This CDR3 has 15 amino acids. CDR3 region: CASSTPGGGNQPQHF. CDR3 nucleotides: TGTGCCAGCAGCACTCCGGGGGGGGGCAATCAGCCCCAGCATTTT.

The genes are TRBV10-3 and TRBJ2-5; D might be TRBD2 (6 bases). V was clipped by 4 bases and J by 5 bases, with 11 bases between them. Germline CDR1 reads ENHRY; CDR2 reads SYGVKD. This CDR3 has 13 amino acids. The CDR3: CAISAGEEETQYF. In DNA, the CDR3 is TGTGCCATCAGTGCGGGGGAGGAGGAGACCCAGTACTTC.

Regarding this clonotype: Germline and junction disagree at one end, which may indicate a read error. This chain connects TRBV2 to TRBJ2-6, with a weak D call TRBD1 (6 bases). Germline V gene sequence: CDR1 SNHLY, CDR2 FYNNEI. The CDR3 is made up of 12 amino acids. The CDR3 is CASNGKGDTEAF. The DNA for the CDR3 is TGTGCCAGCAATGGGAAGGGGGACACTGAAGCTTTC.

This clonotype was found many times. This chain connects TRBV11-2 to TRBJ2-3, with D perhaps assigned TRBD1 or TRBD2 (5 bases each). CDR3 size: 16 residues. Deletions cut 0 bases from V and 6 bases from J, with 16 bases between. Germline loops: CDR1 SGHAT, CDR2 FQNNGV. Here the CDR3 reads CASSLDQTDWGDTQYF. As DNA, the CDR3 is TGTGCCAGCAGCTTAGATCAGACAGACTGGGGGGATACGCAGTATTTT. Together with reference TRBV11-2 and TRBJ2-3, the CDR3 gives the full variable domain: EAGVAQSPRYKIIEKRQSVAFWCNPISGHATLYWYQQILGQGPKLLIQFQNNGVVDDSQLPKDRFSAERLKGVDSTLKIQPAKLEDSAVYLCASSLDQTDWGDTQYFGPGTRLTVL.

This clonotype was counted a few times. V usage is TRBV29-1 and J usage is TRBJ1-1, with D possibly matching TRBD1 (6 bases). Trimming removed 5 bases from V and 1 base from J, with 8 bases in between. This CDR3 has 12 amino acids. CDR1 is SQVTM, CDR2 ANQGSEA, per germline. The CDR3 loop is CSVPGQNTEAFF. DNA for the CDR3: TGCAGCGTTCCGGGACAGAACACTGAAGCTTTCTTT.

A single count supports this clonotype. V and J are TRBV5-6 and TRBJ2-5; 11 nucleotides align to TRBD1. This CDR3 region has 18 residues. V shed 0 bases, J shed 4 bases, and the junction held 11 bases outside the gene matches. CDR1 is SGHDT and CDR2 is YYEEEE in the germline V gene. CDR3 DNA: TGTGCCAGCAGCTTGGCCAAAGGCCGGACAGGGGGCGCAGAGACCCAGTACTTC. Protein: CASSLAKGRTGGAETQYF.

V and J are TRBV10-1 and TRBJ2-7; 7 bases match TRBD2. Germline V gene data show CDR1 as WNHNN and CDR2 as SYGVQD (reference sequence). This CDR3 has 14 residues. The ends lost 8 bases at V and 3 bases at J; junction bases unmatched: 10. As DNA, the CDR3 is TGCGCCAGCCTCCCCAGCGGGAACCACTACGAGCAGTACTTC. Its protein is CASLPSGNHYEQYF.

This clonotype was observed many times. This chain links TRBV28 with TRBJ1-1; no clear D gene. Trimming removed 6 bases at V and 3 bases at J, with 5 bases between. CDR1 and CDR2 (germline): MDHEN, SYDVKM. The CDR3 has 11 amino acids. The DNA for the CDR3 is TGTGCCAGCAGAGACGACACTGAAGCTTTCTTT. It is translated as CASRDDTEAFF.

As for this clonotype: This CDR3 is missing its conserved last phenylalanine or tryptophan, likely due to a read error. This sequence joins TRBV9 and TRBJ2-5; D gene uncertain. The CDR3 runs to 16 residues. Trimming took 4 bases from V and 5 from J, leaving 21 bases between them. CDR1 and CDR2 (germline): SGDLS, YYNGEE. The chain's CDR3 is CASSPRYSGVGETQYL. The CDR3 nucleotides are TGTGCCAGCAGCCCCCGATATAGTGGAGTGGGGGAGACCCAGTACCTC.

This clonotype was seen repeatedly, ten times or more. V is TRBV7-7 and J is TRBJ2-3; 8 nucleotides align to TRBD1. V lost 4 bases and J lost 3; bases outside the gene matches: 9. This CDR3 region has 16 residues. Germline V gene lookup returns CDR1 SSHAT and CDR2 FNYEAQ (reference sequence). DNA of the CDR3: TGTGCCAGCAGCTCTCTTTCCGGGACAGGTACAGATACGCAGTATTTT. This translates into CASSSLSGTGTDTQYF.

This clonotype turned up a few times. The rearrangement uses TRBV28 and TRBJ2-3; TRBD2 matches at 8 bases. Germline CDR1 reads MDHEN; CDR2 reads SYDVKM. The CDR3 length is 14 residues. V shed 10 bases, J shed 6 bases, and the junction held 12 bases outside the gene matches. CDR3 protein: CATLAGPSRDTQYF. CDR3 DNA sequence: TGTGCCACCTTAGCGGGGCCCTCTCGGGATACGCAGTATTTT.

This clonotype has a count of ten or more. The chain joins TRBV5-1 to TRBJ2-2; perhaps TRBD2 as D (5 bases). Between the trimmed V and J ends, which lost 0 bases and 6 bases, there was a span of 12 bases. CDR1 SGHRS and CDR2 YFSETQ come from the germline V gene. The CDR3 consists of 15 residues. The CDR3 spells CASSLGGIGPGELFF. The CDR3 bases are TGCGCCAGCAGCTTGGGAGGGATAGGCCCCGGGGAGCTGTTTTTT.

This chain joins TRBV15 and TRBJ2-7; D perhaps matches TRBD1 (5 bases). Germline V lookup: CDR1 LNHNV, CDR2 YYDKDF (reference sequence). Trimming pared 0 bases from V and 5 bases from J, leaving 11 bases between. The CDR3 loop spans 14 amino acids. The CDR3 reads CATSRDRADHEQYF. The CDR3, as DNA: TGTGCCACCAGCAGAGACAGGGCCGACCACGAGCAGTACTTC.

This clonotype was seen many times. The chain carries TRBV6-5 and TRBJ2-1; D gene ambiguous. The CDR3 runs 13 residues. V was pared by 5 bases and J by 5 bases, with 10 bases between. The germline gives CDR1 MNHEY, CDR2 SVGAGI. The CDR3 coding sequence is TGTGCCAGCAGTCTTATTATCAACAATGAGCAGTTCTTC. Translation: CASSLIINNEQFF.

The chain joins TRBV24-1 to TRBJ1-2, with D uncertain. V shed 5 bases and J shed 0 bases, with 6 bases lying between them. Germline V gives CDR1 KGHDR, CDR2 SFDVKD. The CDR3 has 13 amino acids. The CDR3 region has the DNA TGTGCCACCAGTGCCAGCCCTAACTATGGCTACACCTTC. Protein: CATSASPNYGYTF.

This chain joins TRBV25-1 and TRBJ1-2; tentatively, D is TRBD1 (5 bases). CDR3 length equals 16 residues. The germline V gene has CDR1 MGHDK and CDR2 SYGVNS. V was clipped by 8 bases and J by 4 bases, with 23 bases between them. The CDR3 DNA sequence: TGTGCCAGCTCCTCTACCCGGGGGGGAAGAATCTATGGCTACACCTTC. Protein: CASSSTRGGRIYGYTF.

The rearrangement uses TRBV20-1 and TRBJ1-1; maybe TRBD1 (5 bases). This CDR3 spans 15 amino acids. CDR1 and CDR2 (germline): DFQATT, SNEGSKA (reference sequence). V was cut by 0 bases and J by 4 bases, with 15 bases left in between. The DNA of the CDR3 is TGCAGTGCTAGAGATCCAGGCCTGGGGGGCACTGAAGCTTTCTTT. Amino acid sequence: CSARDPGLGGTEAFF.

This clonotype appeared many times. The genes are TRBV2 and TRBJ1-5; D might be TRBD1 (5 bases). V dropped 5 bases and J dropped 7 bases, with 12 bases sitting between them. The CDR3 contains 13 residues. Germline V CDR1 and CDR2: SNHLY, FYNNEI. The CDR3 loop reads CASSTLGVQPQHF. The CDR3 DNA sequence: TGTGCCAGCAGTACTTTGGGGGTACAGCCCCAGCATTTT.

This clonotype was observed once. The CDR3 here is CAISIDRGTGELFF. The CDR3 nucleotides read TGTGCCATCAGTATAGACAGGGGGACCGGGGAGCTGTTTTTT. V usage is TRBV10-3 and J usage is TRBJ2-2; TRBD1 matches at 9 bases. CDR3 length: 14 residues. The germline V gene encodes CDR1 ENHRY and CDR2 SYGVKD. Trimming at V came to 5 bases and at J to 5 bases, leaving 3 bases not matched to a gene.